This is a list of T cell receptor beta chains from one sample in a study of shared clonotypes between healthy human individuals. The protocol was immunoSEQ multiplex PCR, while the TCRdb copy is restricted to in-frame clones and leaves out a portion. The sample has around 700,000 clones, around 72% seen once. Sequenced sample: memory CD4+ T cells sorted from blood. The receptors originated from a woman aged 25 to 39 in good health. Both conserved end residues are part of each CDR3. A D gene is named only where the DNA matches it firmly. Only some rows state a clone size, as once, few, many or a class for expanded clones.

j_gene: TRBJ1-1
d_gene: TRBD1
v_gene: TRBV7-9
abundance: -
CDR3nt: TGTGCCAGCAGCTTCGGGACAGCCAAGAACACTGAAGCTTTCTTT
CDR3aa: CASSFGTAKNTEAFF

j_gene: TRBJ1-2
d_gene: TRBD1
v_gene: TRBV15
abundance: -
CDR3nt: TGTGCCACCAGCAGGGGGACAGGGGATGGCTACACCTTC
CDR3aa: CATSRGTGDGYTF

j_gene: TRBJ2-2
d_gene: -
v_gene: TRBV28
abundance: -
CDR3nt: TGTGCCAGCAGTCCCAGTAGGGGACTTTCCGGGGAGCTGTTTTTT
CDR3aa: CASSPSRGLSGELFF

j_gene: TRBJ2-2
d_gene: TRBD2
v_gene: TRBV5-4
abundance: -
CDR3nt: TGTGCCAGCAGCAGAGGGACTAGCGGGAGGGCAAACACCGGGGAGCTGTTTTTT
CDR3aa: CASSRGTSGRANTGELFF

j_gene: TRBJ2-1
d_gene: -
v_gene: TRBV9
abundance: few
CDR3nt: TGTGCCAGCAGCGGACGACTCGGGAATGAGCAGTTCTTC
CDR3aa: CASSGRLGNEQFF

j_gene: TRBJ2-1
d_gene: TRBD2
v_gene: TRBV28
abundance: -
CDR3nt: TGTGCCAGCAGCCTGGACGGTTCCGCGGGAGGGGGTGAGCAGTTCTTC
CDR3aa: CASSLDGSAGGGEQFF

j_gene: TRBJ1-5
d_gene: -
v_gene: TRBV4-2
abundance: -
CDR3nt: TGTGCCAGCGGGGAGGGATCTCTACTCCCATCCTGGAATCAGCCCCAGCATTTT
CDR3aa: CASGEGSLLPSWNQPQHF

j_gene: TRBJ2-7
d_gene: -
v_gene: TRBV6-4
abundance: -
CDR3nt: TGTGCCAGCAGTTCAGGACACACATCCCGATTCTACGAGCAGTACTTC
CDR3aa: CASSSGHTSRFYEQYF

j_gene: TRBJ2-7
d_gene: TRBD1
v_gene: TRBV2
abundance: -
CDR3nt: TGTGCCAGCCGCCGGGACAGGGGGCTCAGGAAGTACTTC
CDR3aa: CASRRDRGLRKYF

j_gene: TRBJ2-1
d_gene: -
v_gene: TRBV28
abundance: -
CDR3nt: TGTGCCAGTCTAACTGGTTACAATGAGCAGTTCTTC
CDR3aa: CASLTGYNEQFF

j_gene: TRBJ1-2
d_gene: -
v_gene: TRBV21-1
abundance: -
CDR3nt: TGTGCCAGCAGCAAATGTACAGGGGACTATGGCTACACCTTC
CDR3aa: CASSKCTGDYGYTF

j_gene: TRBJ2-3
d_gene: -
v_gene: TRBV7-8
abundance: -
CDR3nt: TGTGCCAGCAGCCCCTCCGGGACGGTGGGCGCAGATACGCAGTATTTT
CDR3aa: CASSPSGTVGADTQYF

j_gene: TRBJ1-5
d_gene: -
v_gene: TRBV2
abundance: -
CDR3nt: TGTGCCAGCAAACCGACGGCTTATAGCAATCAGCCCCAGCATTTT
CDR3aa: CASKPTAYSNQPQHF

j_gene: TRBJ1-5
d_gene: -
v_gene: TRBV6-5
abundance: few
CDR3nt: TGTGCCAGGTGCTCTGAGGGACATCAGCCCCAGCATTTT
CDR3aa: CARCSEGHQPQHF

j_gene: TRBJ1-2
d_gene: -
v_gene: TRBV7-9
abundance: many
CDR3nt: TGTGCCAGCAGCTTAAATGTCCGGGACTATGGCTACACCTTC
CDR3aa: CASSLNVRDYGYTF

j_gene: TRBJ2-1
d_gene: TRBD2
v_gene: TRBV19
abundance: -
CDR3nt: TGTGCCAGTAGACGGACTAGCGGGACCTACAATGAGCAGTTCTTC
CDR3aa: CASRRTSGTYNEQFF

j_gene: TRBJ1-2
d_gene: TRBD1
v_gene: TRBV30
abundance: few
CDR3nt: TGTGCCTGGAGTGCAGCCGGGACAGGGCTTAACTATGGCTACACCTTC
CDR3aa: CAWSAAGTGLNYGYTF

j_gene: TRBJ1-2
d_gene: -
v_gene: TRBV19
abundance: -
CDR3nt: TGTGCCAGTAGCACGTCGGGAGGGTATGGCTACACCTTC
CDR3aa: CASSTSGGYGYTF

j_gene: TRBJ1-5
d_gene: -
v_gene: TRBV4-1
abundance: -
CDR3nt: TGCGCCAGCAGCCAAGATCTCCGCAGGGGTAGCAATCAGCCCCAGCATTTT
CDR3aa: CASSQDLRRGSNQPQHF

j_gene: TRBJ1-1
d_gene: TRBD1
v_gene: TRBV5-6
abundance: once
CDR3nt: TGTGCCAGCAGCTTTTTCGCCGGGACAGGGGACATAAACACTGAAGCTTTCTTT
CDR3aa: CASSFFAGTGDINTEAFF

j_gene: TRBJ2-1
d_gene: TRBD2
v_gene: TRBV4-2
abundance: -
CDR3nt: TGTGCCAGCAGCCAAGAAGGGACTACCTACAATGAGCAGTTCTTC
CDR3aa: CASSQEGTTYNEQFF

j_gene: TRBJ2-5
d_gene: TRBD2
v_gene: TRBV30
abundance: -
CDR3nt: TGTGCCTGGAGCTTAGGGGGACTAGCGGGAGAAGAGACCCAGTACTTC
CDR3aa: CAWSLGGLAGEETQYF

j_gene: TRBJ2-4
d_gene: -
v_gene: TRBV6-6
abundance: -
CDR3nt: TGTGCCAACAATTCGGCGGGTCGGAATGGGAACATTCAGTACTTC
CDR3aa: CANNSAGRNGNIQYF

j_gene: TRBJ1-1
d_gene: -
v_gene: TRBV5-1
abundance: -
CDR3nt: TGCGCCAGCAGCTTGGAACGTAGGGGGGGTCGACAAGCTTTCTTT
CDR3aa: CASSLERRGGRQAFF

j_gene: TRBJ2-2
d_gene: -
v_gene: TRBV14
abundance: few
CDR3nt: TGTGCCAGCAGCCAAGGGCCAGCGGACACCGGGGAGCTGTTTTTT
CDR3aa: CASSQGPADTGELFF

j_gene: TRBJ2-7
d_gene: -
v_gene: TRBV11-2
abundance: -
CDR3nt: TGTGCCAGCAGCTCACCATCCAGGGGTAACTACGGTGGGCCCTACGAGCAGTACTTC
CDR3aa: CASSSPSRGNYGGPYEQYF

j_gene: TRBJ2-7
d_gene: TRBD2
v_gene: TRBV19
abundance: -
CDR3nt: TGTGCCAGTAGTCTCCCCCCCCGACTAGCGGGAGGGCCCAGAAGCTCCTACGAGCAGTACTTC
CDR3aa: CASSLPPRLAGGPRSSYEQYF

j_gene: TRBJ1-1
d_gene: -
v_gene: TRBV6-6
abundance: once
CDR3nt: TGTGCCAGCAGCATGGGGGATGGAACTGAAGCTTTCTTT
CDR3aa: CASSMGDGTEAFF

j_gene: TRBJ2-7
d_gene: -
v_gene: TRBV9
abundance: -
CDR3nt: TGTGCCAGCAGCGTAGGGGGGTACGAGTACGAGCAGTACTTC
CDR3aa: CASSVGGYEYEQYF

j_gene: TRBJ2-5
d_gene: TRBD2
v_gene: TRBV5-4
abundance: -
CDR3nt: TGTGCCAGCAGCTTATGGGGTGGCGGGAGTGGTGGTGAGACCCAGTACTTC
CDR3aa: CASSLWGGGSGGETQYF

j_gene: TRBJ2-5
d_gene: TRBD1
v_gene: TRBV4-1
abundance: once
CDR3nt: TGCGCCAGCAGTAGCTTTGCGAGGGACAGCGAAGAGACCCAGTACTTC
CDR3aa: CASSSFARDSEETQYF

j_gene: TRBJ1-5
d_gene: TRBD1
v_gene: TRBV7-2
abundance: -
CDR3nt: TGTGCCAGCAGCTTCGGACAGGGGCTGAATCAGCCCCAGCATTTT
CDR3aa: CASSFGQGLNQPQHF

j_gene: TRBJ1-1
d_gene: -
v_gene: TRBV4-1
abundance: few
CDR3nt: TGCGCCAGCAGCCACCTTGTCGGTCAGACGAACACTGAAGCTTTCTTT
CDR3aa: CASSHLVGQTNTEAFF

j_gene: TRBJ2-1
d_gene: TRBD1
v_gene: TRBV7-9
abundance: once
CDR3nt: TGTGCCAGCAGCAACGAGGACAGGGACAAGTTCTTC
CDR3aa: CASSNEDRDKFF

j_gene: TRBJ1-2
d_gene: -
v_gene: TRBV5-6
abundance: -
CDR3nt: TGTGCCAGCAGCTTGGTAGGACAACCAAGGCCTCCTGGCTACACCTTC
CDR3aa: CASSLVGQPRPPGYTF

j_gene: TRBJ2-3
d_gene: -
v_gene: TRBV14
abundance: -
CDR3nt: TGTGCCAGCAGCCAAATTCTAGGGAGCGGAGGTACAGATACGCAGTATTTT
CDR3aa: CASSQILGSGGTDTQYF

j_gene: TRBJ2-7
d_gene: -
v_gene: TRBV5-1
abundance: -
CDR3nt: TGCGCCAGCAGCTTGGGGACTAAGACCTACGAGCAGTACTTC
CDR3aa: CASSLGTKTYEQYF

j_gene: TRBJ2-7
d_gene: TRBD2
v_gene: TRBV28
abundance: -
CDR3nt: TGTGCCAGCAGTTTAAAATATCTAGCGGGAGGGGTCCACGAGCAGTACTTC
CDR3aa: CASSLKYLAGGVHEQYF

j_gene: TRBJ2-7
d_gene: TRBD1
v_gene: TRBV10-2
abundance: once
CDR3nt: TGCGCCAGGAGTCTGACTCCAAGGGACAGGGGGCTTTACGAGCAGTACTTC
CDR3aa: CARSLTPRDRGLYEQYF

j_gene: TRBJ1-1
d_gene: -
v_gene: TRBV28
abundance: once
CDR3nt: TGTGCCAGCAGTTTGTACTCCCAACGGGGCAATGAAGCTTTCTTT
CDR3aa: CASSLYSQRGNEAFF

j_gene: TRBJ2-5
d_gene: TRBD2
v_gene: TRBV7-8
abundance: -
CDR3nt: TGTGCCAGCAGCACCGGGACTAGCGGGAGGCCCCAAGAGACCCAGTACTTC
CDR3aa: CASSTGTSGRPQETQYF

j_gene: TRBJ2-1
d_gene: TRBD2
v_gene: TRBV9
abundance: -
CDR3nt: TGTGCCAGCAGCCAACAGGGACTAGCGGACAATGAGCAGTTCTTC
CDR3aa: CASSQQGLADNEQFF